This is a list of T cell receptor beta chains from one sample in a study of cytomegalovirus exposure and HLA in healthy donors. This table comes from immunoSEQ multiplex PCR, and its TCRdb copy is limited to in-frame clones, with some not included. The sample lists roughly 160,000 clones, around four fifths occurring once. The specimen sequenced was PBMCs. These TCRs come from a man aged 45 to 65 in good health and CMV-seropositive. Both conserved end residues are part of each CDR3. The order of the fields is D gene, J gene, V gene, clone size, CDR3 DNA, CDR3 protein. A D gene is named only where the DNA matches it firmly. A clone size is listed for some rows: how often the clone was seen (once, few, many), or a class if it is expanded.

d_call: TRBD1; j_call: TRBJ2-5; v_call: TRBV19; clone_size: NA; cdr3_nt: TGTGCCAGTAGTAGGACAGGGCAACTTCAAGAGACCCAGTACTTC; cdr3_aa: CASSRTGQLQETQYF
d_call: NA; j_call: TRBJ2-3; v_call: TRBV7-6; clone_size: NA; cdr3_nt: TGTGCCAGCAGCTTAGCCCTCACGGGCACAGATACGCAGTATTTT; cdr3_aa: CASSLALTGTDTQYF
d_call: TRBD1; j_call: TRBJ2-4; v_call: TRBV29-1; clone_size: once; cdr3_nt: TGCAGCGTTGAAGACAGGGGGTCCGAAAACATTCAGTACTTC; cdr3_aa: CSVEDRGSENIQYF
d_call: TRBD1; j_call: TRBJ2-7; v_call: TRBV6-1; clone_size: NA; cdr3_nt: TGTGCCAGCAGTAAACCGGGACAGGGCGGCGAGCAGTACTTC; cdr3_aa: CASSKPGQGGEQYF
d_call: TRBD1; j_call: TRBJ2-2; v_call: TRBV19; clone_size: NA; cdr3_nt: TGTGCCAGTAGTAAGCAGGGGGCAACCGGGGAGCTGTTTTTT; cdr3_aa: CASSKQGATGELFF
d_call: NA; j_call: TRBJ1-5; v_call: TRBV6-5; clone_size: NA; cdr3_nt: TGTGCCAGCAGTTACTCGCGTAGCAATCAGCCCCAGCATTTT; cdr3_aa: CASSYSRSNQPQHF
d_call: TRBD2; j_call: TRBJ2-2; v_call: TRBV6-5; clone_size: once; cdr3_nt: TGTGCCAGCAGGTCGACTAGCGCCGGGGAGCTGTTTTTT; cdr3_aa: CASRSTSAGELFF
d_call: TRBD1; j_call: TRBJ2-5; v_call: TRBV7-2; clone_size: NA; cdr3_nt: TGTGCCAGCAGCTGGAACGGACAGGGCGGCCCAGAGACCCAGTACTTC; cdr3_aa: CASSWNGQGGPETQYF
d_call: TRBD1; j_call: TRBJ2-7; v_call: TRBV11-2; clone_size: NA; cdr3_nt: TGTGCCAGCAGAGCCGGGACAGGGAACTACGAGCAGTACTTC; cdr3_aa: CASRAGTGNYEQYF
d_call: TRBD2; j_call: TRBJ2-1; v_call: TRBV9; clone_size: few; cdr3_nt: TGTGCCAGCAGCGGACTGAGCGGGGGGGACAACAATGAGCAGTTCTTC; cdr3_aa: CASSGLSGGDNNEQFF
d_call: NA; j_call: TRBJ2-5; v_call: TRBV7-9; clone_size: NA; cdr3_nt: TGTGCCAGCAGCCCCCTGGGAGGGGGAGAGACCCAGTACTTC; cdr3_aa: CASSPLGGGETQYF
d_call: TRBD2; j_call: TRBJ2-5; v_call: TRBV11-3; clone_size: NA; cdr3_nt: TGTGCCAGCAGCTTAGGGGTAGCGGGAGTCCAAGAGACCCAGTACTTC; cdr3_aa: CASSLGVAGVQETQYF
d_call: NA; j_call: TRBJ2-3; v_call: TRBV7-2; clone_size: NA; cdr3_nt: TGTGCCAGCAGCTATGCCCGAGGATCTAGCGCAGATACGCAGTATTTT; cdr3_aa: CASSYARGSSADTQYF
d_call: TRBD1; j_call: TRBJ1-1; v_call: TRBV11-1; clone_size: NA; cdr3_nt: TGTGCCAGCAGCACGCGGGACAGGGGGAACACTGAAGCTTTCTTT; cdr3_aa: CASSTRDRGNTEAFF
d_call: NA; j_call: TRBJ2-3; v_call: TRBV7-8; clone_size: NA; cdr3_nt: TGTGCCAGCAGCTTGAGCAGGAGGGACACAGATACGCAGTATTTT; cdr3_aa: CASSLSRRDTDTQYF
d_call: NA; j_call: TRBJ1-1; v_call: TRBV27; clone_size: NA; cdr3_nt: TGTGCCAGCAGTTTTAAAGACAGATCCGTGAACACTGAAGCTTTCTTT; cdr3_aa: CASSFKDRSVNTEAFF
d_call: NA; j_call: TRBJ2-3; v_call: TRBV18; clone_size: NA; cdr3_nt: TGTGCCAGCTCAGCCAGTTCTAGCACAGATACGCAGTATTTT; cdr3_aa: CASSASSSTDTQYF
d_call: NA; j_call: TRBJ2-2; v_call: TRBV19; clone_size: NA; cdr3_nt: TGTGCCAGTAGTATAGTTATCCAGTCAACCGGGGAGCTGTTTTTT; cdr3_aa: CASSIVIQSTGELFF
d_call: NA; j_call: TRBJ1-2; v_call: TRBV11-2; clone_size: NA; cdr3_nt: TGTGCCAGCAGCTTAGGGGCGGGCGACTATGGCTACACCTTC; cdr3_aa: CASSLGAGDYGYTF
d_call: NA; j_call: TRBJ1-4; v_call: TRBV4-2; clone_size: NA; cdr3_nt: TGTGCCAGCAGCCAAGATTTGGGTGGACTTAATGAAAAACTGTTTTTT; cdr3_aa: CASSQDLGGLNEKLFF
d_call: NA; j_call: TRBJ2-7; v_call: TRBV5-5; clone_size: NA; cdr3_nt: TGTGCCAGCAGCTTCCGGGGGGCTAGCGAGCAGTACTTC; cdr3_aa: CASSFRGASEQYF
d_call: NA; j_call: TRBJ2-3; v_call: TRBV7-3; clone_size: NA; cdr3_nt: TGTGCCAGCAGCCCCGGGTTGGGAGATACGCAGTATTTT; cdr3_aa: CASSPGLGDTQYF
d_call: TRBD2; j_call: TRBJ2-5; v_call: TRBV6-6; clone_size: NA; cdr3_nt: TGTGCCAGCCAGACGACTAGCGGGGGTACCCCCATGTACTTC; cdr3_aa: CASQTTSGGTPMYF
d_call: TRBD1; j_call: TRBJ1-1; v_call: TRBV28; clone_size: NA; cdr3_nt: TGTGCCAGCAGTTTAAACAGGGGCCCCTCCGGTGAAGCTTTCTTT; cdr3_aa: CASSLNRGPSGEAFF
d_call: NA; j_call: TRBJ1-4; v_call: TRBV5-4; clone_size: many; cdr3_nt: TGTGCCAGCAGCTTGGGGCCTCAGGAAAAACTGTTTTTT; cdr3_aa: CASSLGPQEKLFF
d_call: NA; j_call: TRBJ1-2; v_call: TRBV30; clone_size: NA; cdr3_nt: TGTGCCTGGAGTGTTAGGAACACCAGGTTCACTAACTATGGCTACACCTTC; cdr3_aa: CAWSVRNTRFTNYGYTF
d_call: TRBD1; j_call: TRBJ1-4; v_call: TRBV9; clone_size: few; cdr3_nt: TGTGCCAGCAGCGTATCACAGGGGTTATCAACTAATGAAAAACTGTTTTTT; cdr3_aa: CASSVSQGLSTNEKLFF
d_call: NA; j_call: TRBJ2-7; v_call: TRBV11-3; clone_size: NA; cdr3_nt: TGTGCCAGCAGCCGCGGGGTGGCGGAGGAGCAGTACTTC; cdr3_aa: CASSRGVAEEQYF
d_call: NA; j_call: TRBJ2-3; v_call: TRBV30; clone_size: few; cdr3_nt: TGTGCCTGGAGTCAGGGAGATACGCAGTATTTT; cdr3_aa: CAWSQGDTQYF
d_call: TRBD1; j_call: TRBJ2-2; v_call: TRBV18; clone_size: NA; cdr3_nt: TGTGCCAGCTCACCATCGGGACAGGCAAAGAACACCGGGGAGCTGTTTTTT; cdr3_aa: CASSPSGQAKNTGELFF
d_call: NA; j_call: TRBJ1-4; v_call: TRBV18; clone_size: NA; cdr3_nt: TGTGCCAGCAAGGGAAGGCAGGGCAACGAAAAACTGTTTTTT; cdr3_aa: CASKGRQGNEKLFF
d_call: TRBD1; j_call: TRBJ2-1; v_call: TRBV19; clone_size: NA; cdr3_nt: TGTGCCAGTAGTATGGGGACAGGGACAGGTTTATATGAGCAGTTCTTC; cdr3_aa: CASSMGTGTGLYEQFF
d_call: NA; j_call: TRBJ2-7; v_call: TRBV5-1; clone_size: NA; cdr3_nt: TGCGCCAGCAGCTTGGCGGAGAGGGTCTACGAGCAGTACTTC; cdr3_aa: CASSLAERVYEQYF
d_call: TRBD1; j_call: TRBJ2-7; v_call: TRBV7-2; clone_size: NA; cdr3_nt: TGTGCCAGCAGCTACCGACAGGGCACCTACGAGCAGTACTTC; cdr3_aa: CASSYRQGTYEQYF
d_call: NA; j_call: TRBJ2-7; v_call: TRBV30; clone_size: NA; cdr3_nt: TGTGCCTGGAAGAGGGGATTGGGGCAGGGGGGCTACGAGCAGTACTTC; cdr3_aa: CAWKRGLGQGGYEQYF
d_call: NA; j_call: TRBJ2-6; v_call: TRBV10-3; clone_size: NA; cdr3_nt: TGTGCCATCAGTGAGTCTGTGGCGGACTCTGGGGCCAACGTCCTGACTTTC; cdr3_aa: CAISESVADSGANVLTF
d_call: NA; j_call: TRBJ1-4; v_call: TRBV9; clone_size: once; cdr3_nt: TGTGCCAGCAGCGTTGACAGCTATAATGAAAAACTGTTTTTT; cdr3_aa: CASSVDSYNEKLFF
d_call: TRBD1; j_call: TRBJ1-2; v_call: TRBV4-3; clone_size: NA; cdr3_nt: TGCGCCAGCAGCCGTCACGGGGACAGGGGCTGGGGCTACACCTTC; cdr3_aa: CASSRHGDRGWGYTF
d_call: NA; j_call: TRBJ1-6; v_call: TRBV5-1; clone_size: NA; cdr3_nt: TGCGCCAGCAGCTTTTCAGGGTTGGGGAATTCACCCCTCCACTTT; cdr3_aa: CASSFSGLGNSPLHF
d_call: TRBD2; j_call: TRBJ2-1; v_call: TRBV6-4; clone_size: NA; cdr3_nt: TGTGCCAGCAGGGACACTAGCGGGAACTACAATGAGCAGTTCTTC; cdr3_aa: CASRDTSGNYNEQFF
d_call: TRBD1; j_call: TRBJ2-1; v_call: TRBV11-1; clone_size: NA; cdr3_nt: TGTGCCAGCAGCTTAGATGCAGGGGGCTACAATGAGCAGTTCTTC; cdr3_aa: CASSLDAGGYNEQFF
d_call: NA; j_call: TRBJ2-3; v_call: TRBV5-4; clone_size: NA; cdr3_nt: TGTGCCACCACTTTTTCAAGCGGGTGGGATACGCAGTATTTT; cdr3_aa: CATTFSSGWDTQYF
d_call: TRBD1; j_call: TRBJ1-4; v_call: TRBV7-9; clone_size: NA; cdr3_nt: TGTGCCAGCAGCACCGGGACAGGCTATGAAAAACTGTTTTTT; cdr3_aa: CASSTGTGYEKLFF
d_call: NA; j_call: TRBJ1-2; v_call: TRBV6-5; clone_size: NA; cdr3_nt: TGTGCCAGCAGTTACTCCTTCGGACAGTCCTATGGCTACACCTTC; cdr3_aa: CASSYSFGQSYGYTF
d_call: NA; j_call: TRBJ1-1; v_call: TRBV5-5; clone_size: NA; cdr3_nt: TGTGCCAGCAGCTTTAGTTTCAACACTGAAGCTTTCTTT; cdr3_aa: CASSFSFNTEAFF
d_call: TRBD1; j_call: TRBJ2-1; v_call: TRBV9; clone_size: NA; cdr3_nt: TGTGCCAGCAGCACCCTGACAGGGGGCAGCTCCTACAATGAGCAGTTCTTC; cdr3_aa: CASSTLTGGSSYNEQFF
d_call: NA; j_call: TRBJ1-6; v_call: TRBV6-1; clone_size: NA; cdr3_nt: TGTGCCAGCACTCCTCTTTACGGGGGTGAATCACCCCTCCACTTT; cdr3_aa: CASTPLYGGESPLHF
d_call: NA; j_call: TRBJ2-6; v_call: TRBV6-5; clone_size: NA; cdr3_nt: TGTGCCAGCCTACGAATACCGGGTGGGGCCAACGTCCTGACTTTC; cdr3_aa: CASLRIPGGANVLTF
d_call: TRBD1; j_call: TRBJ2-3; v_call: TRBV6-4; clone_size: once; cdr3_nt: TGTGCCAGCAGCCCCCGGGACAGGGGGTCAGATACGCAGTATTTT; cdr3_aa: CASSPRDRGSDTQYF
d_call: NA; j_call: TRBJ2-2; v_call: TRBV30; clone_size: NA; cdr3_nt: TGTGCCTGGAGTCCCCCGACAGTCTACACCGGGGAGCTGTTTTTT; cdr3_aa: CAWSPPTVYTGELFF
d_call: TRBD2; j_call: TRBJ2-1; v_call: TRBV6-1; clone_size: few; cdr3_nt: TGTGCCAGCAGTGTTAATAGCGGGGGGCATAATGAGCAGTTCTTC; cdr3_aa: CASSVNSGGHNEQFF
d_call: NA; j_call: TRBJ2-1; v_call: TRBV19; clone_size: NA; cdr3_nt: TGTGCCAGTAACCAGGGTCACAATGAGCAGTTCTTC; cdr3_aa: CASNQGHNEQFF
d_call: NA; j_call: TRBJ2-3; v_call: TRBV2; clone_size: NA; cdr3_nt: TGTGCCAGCAGTGAAGAACGGGGGGATACGCAGTATTTT; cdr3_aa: CASSEERGDTQYF
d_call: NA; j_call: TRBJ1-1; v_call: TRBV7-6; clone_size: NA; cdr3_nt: TGTGCCAGCAGCTTAGGAGGTTTGAACACTGAAGCTTTCTTT; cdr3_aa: CASSLGGLNTEAFF
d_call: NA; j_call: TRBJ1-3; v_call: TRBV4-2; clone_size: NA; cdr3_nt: TGTGCCAGCAGCCAAGATCTGGTCGGTCATCTCTCTGGAAACACCATATATTTT; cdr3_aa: CASSQDLVGHLSGNTIYF
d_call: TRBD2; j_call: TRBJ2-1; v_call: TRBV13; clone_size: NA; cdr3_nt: TGTGCCAGCAGCTCGCTGGCTAGCGGAAGCTCCTACAATGAGCAGTTCTTC; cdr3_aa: CASSSLASGSSYNEQFF